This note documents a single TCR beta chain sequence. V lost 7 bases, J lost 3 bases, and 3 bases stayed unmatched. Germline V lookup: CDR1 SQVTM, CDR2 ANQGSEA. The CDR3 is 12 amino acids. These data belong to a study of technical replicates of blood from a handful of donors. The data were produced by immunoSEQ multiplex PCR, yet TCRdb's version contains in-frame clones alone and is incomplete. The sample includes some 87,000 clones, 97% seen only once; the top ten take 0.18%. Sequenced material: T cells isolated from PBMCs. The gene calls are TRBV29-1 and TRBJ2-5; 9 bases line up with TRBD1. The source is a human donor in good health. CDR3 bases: TGCAGCGCTGGACAGGGGAAAGAGACCCAGTACTTC. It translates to CSAGQGKETQYF.